The sequence of this TCR beta chain was determined in a study of blood T cell repertoires in COVID-19. Study context: Acute-phase and convalescent COVID-19 samples originated in the United States, Italy and Spain. From T cells, B-cell-depleted T cells, or PBMCs came the material, which was cDNA or gDNA.

In the authors' methods: For nucleated cells, counts were estimated from reference gene primer amplification. Clones were sequenced by immunoSEQ multiplex PCR, and TCRdb holds only the in-frame ones, with some missing. The DNA was the basis for D and trimming; V, J and clone size are from that table. The table has about 200,000 clones, nearly 90% seen once. With 7 bases removed from V and 6 bases from J, the gap between germline ends came to 13 bases. Germline CDR1 LNHDA, CDR2 SQIVND (reference sequence). The CDR3 has 13 residues. Followed over time, Seattle patients had been enrolled while infection was active.

The source of this sequence is a man over 45 with COVID-19, enrolled during active disease. Sequenced input: peripheral blood. This chain connects TRBV19 to TRBJ1-5, with TRBD1 as a possible D gene (6 bases). As DNA, the CDR3 is TGTGCCAGTACCCCGACAGGTTTTCAGCCCCAGCATTTT. It yields the protein CASTPTGFQPQHF.